This T cell receptor beta chain was sequenced during a study of monozygotic twins with inflammatory bowel disease. Addition of UMIs with a 6-nucleotide sample barcode was achieved by template switching. TCRdb re-called the 5' RACE reads; every CDR3 protein appears as one record, without DNA. This table lists over 110,000 distinct CDR3 sequences. CDR1 and CDR2 from the germline V gene are SGHAT and FQNNGV. The CDR3 is 16 amino acids. The sequence derives from a human donor with ulcerative colitis or Crohn's disease, or a healthy co-twin of an affected twin (not recorded which). The rearrangement uses TRBV11-2 and TRBJ1-4; TCRdb's assignment of TRBD1 cannot be checked, as there is no DNA. Sequences were obtained from blood. The CDR3 sequence is CASSGGQGVENEKLFF.